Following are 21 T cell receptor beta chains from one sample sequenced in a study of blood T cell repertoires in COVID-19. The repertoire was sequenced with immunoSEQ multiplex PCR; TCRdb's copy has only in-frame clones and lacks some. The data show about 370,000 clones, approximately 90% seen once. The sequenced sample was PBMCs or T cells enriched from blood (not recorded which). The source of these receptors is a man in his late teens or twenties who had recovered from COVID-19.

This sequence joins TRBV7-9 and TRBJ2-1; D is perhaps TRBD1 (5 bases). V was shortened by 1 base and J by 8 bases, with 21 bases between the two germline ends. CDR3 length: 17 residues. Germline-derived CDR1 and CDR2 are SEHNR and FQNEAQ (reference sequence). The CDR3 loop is CASSLGQGRRFLDEQFF. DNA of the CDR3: TGTGCCAGCAGCTTAGGGCAGGGAAGGCGGTTTTTAGATGAGCAGTTCTTC. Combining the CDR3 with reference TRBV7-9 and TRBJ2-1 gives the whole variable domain DTGVSQNPRHKITKRGQNVTFRCDPISEHNRLYWYRQTLGQGPEFLTYFQNEAQLEKSRLLSDRFSAERPKGSFSTLEIQRTEQGDSAMYLCASSLGQGRRFLDEQFFGPGTRLTVL.

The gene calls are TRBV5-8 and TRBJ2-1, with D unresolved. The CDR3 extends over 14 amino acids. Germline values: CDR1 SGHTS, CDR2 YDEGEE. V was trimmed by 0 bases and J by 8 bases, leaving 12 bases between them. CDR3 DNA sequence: TGTGCCAGCAGCTTGGGAGGTTGGCTCGATGAGCAGTTCTTC. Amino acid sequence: CASSLGGWLDEQFF.

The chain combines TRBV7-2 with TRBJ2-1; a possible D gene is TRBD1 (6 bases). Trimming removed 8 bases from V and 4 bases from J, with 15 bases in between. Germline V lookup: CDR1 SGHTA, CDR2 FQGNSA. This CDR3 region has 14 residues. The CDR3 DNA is TGTGCCAGCGAAACAGGGAGATTGTACAATGAGCAGTTCTTC. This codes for CASETGRLYNEQFF.

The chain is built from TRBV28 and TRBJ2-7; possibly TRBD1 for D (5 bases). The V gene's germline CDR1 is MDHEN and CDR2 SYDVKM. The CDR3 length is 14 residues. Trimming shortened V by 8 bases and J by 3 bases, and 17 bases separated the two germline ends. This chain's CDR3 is CASLSPTGNYEQYF. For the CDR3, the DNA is TGTGCCAGCTTAAGTCCCACAGGTAACTACGAGCAGTACTTC.

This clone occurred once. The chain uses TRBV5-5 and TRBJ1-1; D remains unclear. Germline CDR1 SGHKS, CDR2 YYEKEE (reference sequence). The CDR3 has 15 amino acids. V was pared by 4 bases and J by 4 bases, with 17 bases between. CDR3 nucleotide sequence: TGTGCCAGCAGCGACGACCCAAGAGGTGTCACTGAAGCTTTCTTT. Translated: CASSDDPRGVTEAFF.

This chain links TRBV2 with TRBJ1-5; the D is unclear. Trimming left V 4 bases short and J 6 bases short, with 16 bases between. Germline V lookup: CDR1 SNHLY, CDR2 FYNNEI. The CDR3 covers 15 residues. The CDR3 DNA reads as TGTGCCAGCAGTGGAAGTAGCAATCAAGTTCAGCCCCAGCATTTT. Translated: CASSGSSNQVQPQHF.

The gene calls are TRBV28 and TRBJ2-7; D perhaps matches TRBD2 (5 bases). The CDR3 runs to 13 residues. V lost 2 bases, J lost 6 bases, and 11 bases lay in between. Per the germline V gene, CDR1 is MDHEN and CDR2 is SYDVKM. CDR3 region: CASSLGPGFEQYF. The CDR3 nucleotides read TGTGCCAGCAGTTTAGGGCCGGGGTTCGAGCAGTACTTC.

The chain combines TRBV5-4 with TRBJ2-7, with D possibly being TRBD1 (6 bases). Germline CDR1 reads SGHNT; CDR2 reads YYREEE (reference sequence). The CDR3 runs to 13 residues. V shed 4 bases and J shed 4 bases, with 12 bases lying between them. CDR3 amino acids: CASSVQGGYEQYF. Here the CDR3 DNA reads TGTGCCAGCAGCGTACAGGGTGGGTACGAGCAGTACTTC.

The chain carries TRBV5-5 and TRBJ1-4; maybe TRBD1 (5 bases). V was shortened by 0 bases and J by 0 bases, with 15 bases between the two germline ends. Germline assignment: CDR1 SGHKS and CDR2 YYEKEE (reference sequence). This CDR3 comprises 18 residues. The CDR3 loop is CASSLAGRGIATNEKLFF. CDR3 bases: TGTGCCAGCAGCTTGGCCGGGCGGGGGATTGCAACTAATGAAAAACTGTTTTTT.

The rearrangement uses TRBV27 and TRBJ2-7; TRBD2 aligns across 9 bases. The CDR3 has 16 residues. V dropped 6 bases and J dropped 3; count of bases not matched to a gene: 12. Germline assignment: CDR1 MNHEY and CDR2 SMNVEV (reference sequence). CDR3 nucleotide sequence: TGTGCCAGCAGCCTCCGGGTTGGTAGCGGGGGCTACGAGCAGTACTTC. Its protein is CASSLRVGSGGYEQYF.

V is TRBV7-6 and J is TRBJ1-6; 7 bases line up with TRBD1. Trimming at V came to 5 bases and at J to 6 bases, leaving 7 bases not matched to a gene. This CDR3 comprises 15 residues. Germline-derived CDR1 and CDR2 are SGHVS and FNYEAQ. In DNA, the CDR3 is TGTGCCAGCAGCCAAGACAGGGTGATTAATTCACCCCTCCACTTT. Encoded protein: CASSQDRVINSPLHF.

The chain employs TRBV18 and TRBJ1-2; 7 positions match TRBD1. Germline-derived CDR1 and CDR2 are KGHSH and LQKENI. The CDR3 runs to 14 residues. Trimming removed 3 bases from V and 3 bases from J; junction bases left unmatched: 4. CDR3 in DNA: TGTGCCAGCTCACCGGGACAGTTGCACTATGGCTACACCTTC. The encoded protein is CASSPGQLHYGYTF.

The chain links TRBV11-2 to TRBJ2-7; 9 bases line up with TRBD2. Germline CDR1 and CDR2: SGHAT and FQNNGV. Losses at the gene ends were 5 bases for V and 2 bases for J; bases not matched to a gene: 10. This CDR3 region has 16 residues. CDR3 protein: CASSQSGLAETYEQYF. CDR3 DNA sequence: TGTGCCAGCAGCCAGTCGGGACTAGCAGAAACCTACGAGCAGTACTTC. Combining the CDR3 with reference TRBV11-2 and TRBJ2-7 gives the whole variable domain EAGVAQSPRYKIIEKRQSVAFWCNPISGHATLYWYQQILGQGPKLLIQFQNNGVVDDSQLPKDRFSAERLKGVDSTLKIQPAKLEDSAVYLCASSQSGLAETYEQYFGPGTRLTVT.

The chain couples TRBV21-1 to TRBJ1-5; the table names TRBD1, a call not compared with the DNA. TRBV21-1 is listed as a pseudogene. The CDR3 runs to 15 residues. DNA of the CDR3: TGTGCCAGCAGCAAAGCAGGGGATAGCAATCAGCCCCAGCATTTT. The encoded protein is CASSKAGDSNQPQHF.

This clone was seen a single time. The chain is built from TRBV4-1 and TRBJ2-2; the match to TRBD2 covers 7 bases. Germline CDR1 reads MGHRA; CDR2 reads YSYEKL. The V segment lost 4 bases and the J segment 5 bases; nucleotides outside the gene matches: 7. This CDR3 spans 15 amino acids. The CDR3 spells CASSPRGGDTGELFF. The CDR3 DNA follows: TGCGCCAGCAGCCCGCGGGGAGGGGATACCGGGGAGCTGTTTTTT.

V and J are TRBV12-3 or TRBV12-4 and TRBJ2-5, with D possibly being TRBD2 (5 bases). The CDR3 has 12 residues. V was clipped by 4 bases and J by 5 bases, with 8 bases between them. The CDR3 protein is CASSSRGETQYF. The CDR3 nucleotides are TGTGCCAGCAGTTCCAGAGGGGAGACCCAGTACTTC.

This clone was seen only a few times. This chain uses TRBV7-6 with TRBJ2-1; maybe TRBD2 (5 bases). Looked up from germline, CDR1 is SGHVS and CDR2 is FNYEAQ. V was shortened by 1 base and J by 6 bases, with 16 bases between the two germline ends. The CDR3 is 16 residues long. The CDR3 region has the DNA TGTGCCAGCAGCTTAGGATTCTCGGGAATAGTCAATGAGCAGTTCTTC. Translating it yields CASSLGFSGIVNEQFF. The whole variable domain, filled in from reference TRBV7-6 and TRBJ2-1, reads GAGVSQSPRYKVTKRGQDVALRCDPISGHVSLYWYRQALGQGPEFLTYFNYEAQQDKSGLPNDRFSAERPEGSISTLTIQRTEQRDSAMYRCASSLGFSGIVNEQFFGPGTRLTVL.

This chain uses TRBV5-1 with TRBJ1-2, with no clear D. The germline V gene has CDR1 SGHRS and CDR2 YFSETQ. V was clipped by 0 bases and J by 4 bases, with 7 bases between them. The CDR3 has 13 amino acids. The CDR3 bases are TGCGCCAGCAGCTTGGACCCCAGCTATGGCTACACCTTC. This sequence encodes CASSLDPSYGYTF. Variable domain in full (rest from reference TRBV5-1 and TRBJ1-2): KAGVTQTPRYLIKTRGQQVTLSCSPISGHRSVSWYQQTPGQGLQFLFEYFSETQRNKGNFPGRFSGRQFSNSRSEMNVSTLELGDSALYLCASSLDPSYGYTFGSGTRLTVV.

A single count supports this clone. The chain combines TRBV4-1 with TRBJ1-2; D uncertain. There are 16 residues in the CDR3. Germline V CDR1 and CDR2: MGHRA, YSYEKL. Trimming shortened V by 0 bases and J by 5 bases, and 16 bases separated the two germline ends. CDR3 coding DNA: TGCGCCAGCAGCCAAGAAGGAGGCAGACCTCTATATGGCTACACCTTC. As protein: CASSQEGGRPLYGYTF.

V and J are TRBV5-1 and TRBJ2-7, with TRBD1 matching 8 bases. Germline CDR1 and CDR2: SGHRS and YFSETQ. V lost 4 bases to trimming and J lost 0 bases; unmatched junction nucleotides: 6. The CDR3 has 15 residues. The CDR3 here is CASSPGGGSSYEQYF. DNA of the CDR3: TGCGCCAGCAGCCCAGGGGGCGGTAGCTCCTACGAGCAGTACTTC.

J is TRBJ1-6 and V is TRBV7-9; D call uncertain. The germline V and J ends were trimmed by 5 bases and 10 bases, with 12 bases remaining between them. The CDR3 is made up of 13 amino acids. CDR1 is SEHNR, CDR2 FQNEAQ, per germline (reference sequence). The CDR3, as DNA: TGTGCCAGCAGCGAAGTAGGAGGCTCACCCCTCCACTTT. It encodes CASSEVGGSPLHF.